There are a few counts of the clone carrying this T cell receptor beta chain. This record belongs to a study of molecular identifiers for immune sequencing clone quantification. TCRdb fed the PCR reads into MiXCR, producing one record per CDR3 protein. The sample yields a few hundred thousand distinct CDR3 sequences, under 25% seen once. This CDR3 has 11 amino acids. Germline loops: CDR1 MNHEY, CDR2 SVGEGT. Between the trimmed V and J ends, which lost 8 bases and 1 base, there was a span of 5 bases. Sequencing was performed on naive CD8+ T cells from blood, with Jurkat cell RNA spiked in. Subset indicated: FACS-sorted CD8+CD4-CCR7+CD45RA+ naive T cells. The chain has TRBV6-2 or TRBV6-3 and TRBJ1-1; D unclear. This clonotype was obtained from a human donor in good health. Some libraries in this study had Jurkat cell RNA spiked in. The CDR3 sequence: CASGRNTEAFF. In DNA form, the CDR3 reads TGTGCCAGCGGAAGGAACACTGAAGCTTTCTTT.